This is a list of T cell receptor beta chains from one sample in a study of response to subunit inactivated influenza vaccine. TCRdb recomputed calls from the RT-PCR reads with MiXCR, one row per CDR3 protein. The sample has under 950,000 distinct CDR3 sequences, approximately 21% seen once. Sample: PBMCs from blood, taken approximately 5 days after vaccination. The origin of the receptors is a man in his forties or fifties who received an inactivated influenza vaccine. CDR3s include the opening cysteine and the closing phenylalanine or tryptophan. A D gene is named only where the DNA matches it firmly. Some rows mark clone size as missing; the rest say once, few, many or name a class of expanded clone.

15,TRBJ2-3,NA,TRBV5-5,NA,CASSHGGTSTDTQYF,TGTGCCAGCAGCCATGGGGGGACTAGCACAGATACGCAGTATTTT
14,TRBJ2-7,NA,TRBV14,NA,CASSQGRYSYEQYF,TGTGCCAGCAGCCAAGGCAGGTACTCCTACGAGCAGTACTTC
14,TRBJ1-6,NA,TRBV6-1,NA,CASSKGLGNSPLHF,TGTGCCAGCAGCAAGGGGCTTGGCAATTCACCCCTCCACTTT
17,TRBJ2-5,NA,TRBV2,NA,CASSVSGRKTGQETQYF,TGTGCCAGCAGTGTGAGCGGAAGAAAAACTGGACAAGAGACCCAGTACTTC
15,TRBJ1-1,NA,TRBV10-1,NA,CASSEVRSGAIEAFF,TGCGCCAGCAGTGAAGTCCGTAGCGGGGCCATTGAAGCTTTCTTT
13,TRBJ2-1,NA,TRBV5-1,few,CASRIGKENEQFF,TGCGCCAGCAGGATAGGTAAAGAGAATGAGCAGTTCTTC
12,TRBJ2-5,NA,TRBV20-1,NA,CSARLGGETQYF,TGCAGTGCACGGTTGGGGGGAGAGACCCAGTACTTC
14,TRBJ2-7,TRBD2,TRBV12-3/TRBV12-4,many,CASSTSGGLYEQYF,TGTGCCAGCAGCACTAGCGGGGGTCTTTACGAGCAGTACTTC
15,TRBJ2-2,NA,TRBV5-5,NA,CASNRAGVHTGELFF,TGTGCCAGCAACAGGGCGGGGGTGCACACCGGGGAGCTGTTTTTT
10,TRBJ2-3,NA,TRBV20-1,many,CSASPDTQYF,TGCAGTGCCAGCCCAGATACGCAGTATTTT
13,TRBJ2-2,NA,TRBV7-8,NA,CASSLAHAGELFF,TGTGCCAGCAGCTTAGCTCACGCCGGGGAGCTGTTTTTT
17,TRBJ2-1,NA,TRBV20-1,NA,CSARDLGGGTHYNEQFF,TGCAGTGCTAGAGATCTGGGGGGCGGAACTCACTACAATGAGCAGTTCTTC
13,TRBJ2-5,NA,TRBV10-3,few,CAISETSLETQYF,TGTGCCATCAGTGAGACTAGTTTGGAGACCCAGTACTTC
13,TRBJ2-2,NA,TRBV28,NA,CASSPPPGGELFF,TGTGCCAGCAGCCCTCCGCCTGGCGGGGAGCTGTTTTTT
14,TRBJ2-1,TRBD2,TRBV15,NA,CATSLSGVYNEQFF,TGTGCCACCAGCTTAAGCGGGGTCTACAATGAGCAGTTCTTC
15,TRBJ2-7,NA,TRBV7-2,few,CASSLEGGQSYEQYF,TGTGCCAGCAGCTTAGAGGGGGGACAGTCCTACGAGCAGTACTTC
13,TRBJ2-5,TRBD1,TRBV5-1,NA,CASREGQGETQYF,TGCGCCAGCAGGGAAGGACAGGGCGAGACCCAGTACTTC
12,TRBJ1-1,NA,TRBV30,many,CAWSVGNTEAFF,TGTGCCTGGAGTGTTGGGAACACTGAAGCTTTCTTT
14,TRBJ1-6,TRBD1,TRBV7-9,many,CASSLGQVNSPLHF,TGCGCCAGCAGCTTGGGACAGGTTAATTCACCCCTCCACTTT
14,TRBJ2-1,TRBD2,TRBV29-1,few,CSEMTSGGGNEQFF,TGCAGCGAAATGACTAGCGGGGGGGGCAATGAGCAGTTCTTC
15,TRBJ2-1,TRBD2,TRBV12-3/TRBV12-4,NA,CASSRSGARYNEQFF,TGTGCCAGCAGCCGAAGCGGGGCCCGCTACAATGAGCAGTTCTTC
15,TRBJ2-3,TRBD2,TRBV6-5,NA,CASSSSSGVLDTQYF,TGTGCCAGCAGTTCATCCAGCGGGGTTCTAGATACGCAGTATTTT
16,TRBJ2-2,TRBD1,TRBV6-1,NA,CASSPSGQGGTGELFF,TGTGCCAGCAGCCCCTCCGGACAGGGGGGGACCGGGGAGCTGTTTTTT
18,TRBJ1-4,NA,TRBV7-4,NA,CARGPGRLSIATNEKLFF,TGTGCCCGCGGTCCCGGCAGGCTCAGTATAGCAACTAATGAAAAACTGTTTTTT
15,TRBJ2-3,TRBD2,TRBV6-5,few,CASSFLGGATDTQYF,TGTGCCAGCAGTTTTCTCGGGGGGGCCACAGATACGCAGTATTTT
12,TRBJ2-7,NA,TRBV20-1,many,CSASKASYEQYF,TGCAGTGCTAGTAAGGCCTCCTACGAGCAGTACTTC
14,TRBJ1-3,NA,TRBV12-3/TRBV12-4,many,CASSPVSSGNTIYF,TGTGCCAGCAGTCCTGTTTCATCGGGAAACACCATATATTTT
17,TRBJ2-1,NA,TRBV28,NA,CASARGRLRRLTNEQFF,TGTGCCAGCGCCAGGGGGAGGTTGAGGAGGCTAACAAATGAGCAGTTCTTC
13,TRBJ2-7,TRBD1,TRBV12-3/TRBV12-4,NA,CATGQGGSYEQYF,TGTGCCACGGGACAGGGTGGCTCCTACGAGCAGTACTTC
16,TRBJ2-2,NA,TRBV4-3,many,CASSQGQAVVTGELFF,TGCGCCAGCAGCCAAGGACAGGCAGTCGTCACCGGGGAGCTGTTTTTT
16,TRBJ2-1,NA,TRBV28,NA,CASSSASGVGYNEQFF,TGTGCCAGCAGTTCGGCCTCGGGAGTCGGGTACAATGAGCAGTTCTTC
16,TRBJ1-4,NA,TRBV4-2,few,CASSQDPKMANEKLFF,TGTGCCAGCAGCCAAGATCCTAAAATGGCTAATGAAAAACTGTTTTTT
17,TRBJ2-4,TRBD1,TRBV11-2,once,CASSPIQGVGAKNIQYF,TGTGCCAGCAGCCCGATACAGGGGGTAGGAGCCAAAAACATTCAGTACTTC
15,TRBJ1-1,NA,TRBV5-1,few,CASSLGGEGNTEAFF,TGCGCCAGCAGCTTGGGCGGGGAAGGGAACACTGAAGCTTTCTTT
13,TRBJ1-5,NA,TRBV6-2/TRBV6-3,few,CASTDRRGQPQHF,TGTGCCAGCACCGACCGACGAGGTCAGCCCCAGCATTTT
13,TRBJ2-7,NA,TRBV2,NA,CASNWVRIHEQYF,TGTGCCAGCAACTGGGTGAGGATACACGAGCAGTACTTC
14,TRBJ2-1,NA,TRBV19,NA,CASSIASSLNEQFF,TGTGCCAGTAGTATTGCGAGCTCCTTGAATGAGCAGTTCTTC
16,TRBJ2-2,NA,TRBV7-6,few,CASSLRAGPNTGELFF,TGTGCCAGCAGCTTAAGAGCAGGGCCGAACACCGGGGAGCTGTTTTTT
11,TRBJ1-1,TRBD1,TRBV7-9,few,CASRPTGLTFF,TGTGCCAGCAGGCCGACAGGGCTGACTTTCTTT
13,TRBJ1-5,NA,TRBV29-1,NA,CSVQEQGRLPQHF,TGCAGCGTGCAAGAACAGGGTAGGTTACCCCAGCATTTT
14,TRBJ2-5,TRBD2,TRBV6-1,few,CASSGLARQETQYF,TGTGCCAGCAGCGGACTAGCGCGCCAAGAGACCCAGTACTTC
14,TRBJ1-3,NA,TRBV10-3,NA,CAISVVSSGNTIYF,TGTGCCATCAGTGTTGTGAGCTCTGGAAACACCATATATTTT
13,TRBJ1-3,NA,TRBV4-1,few,CASSYGQGNTIYF,TGCGCCAGCAGCTACGGACAGGGAAACACCATATATTTT
18,TRBJ2-3,TRBD2,TRBV29-1,many,CSALGDLVSGSGTDTQYF,TGCAGCGCCTTAGGAGATTTGGTTAGCGGGAGTGGCACAGATACGCAGTATTTT
13,TRBJ2-4,NA,TRBV5-5,few,CASSPGSKNIQYF,TGTGCCAGCAGCCCGGGGAGTAAAAACATTCAGTACTTC
14,TRBJ2-7,TRBD1,TRBV12-3/TRBV12-4,few,CASSGWTGDYEQYF,TGTGCCAGCAGTGGATGGACAGGGGACTACGAGCAGTACTTC